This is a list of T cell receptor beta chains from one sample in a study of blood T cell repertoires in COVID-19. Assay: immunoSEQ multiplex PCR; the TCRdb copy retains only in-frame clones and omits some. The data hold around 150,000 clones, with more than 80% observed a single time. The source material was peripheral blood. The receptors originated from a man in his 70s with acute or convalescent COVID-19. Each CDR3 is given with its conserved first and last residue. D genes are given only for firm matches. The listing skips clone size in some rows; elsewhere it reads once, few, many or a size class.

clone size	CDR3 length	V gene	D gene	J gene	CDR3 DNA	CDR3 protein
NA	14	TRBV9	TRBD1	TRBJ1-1	TGTGCCAGCAGCGTATTAACAGGGGCCACTGAAGCTTTCTTT	CASSVLTGATEAFF
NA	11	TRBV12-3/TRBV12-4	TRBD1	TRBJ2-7	TGTGCCAGCAGTCCTGGACAGGGGCAGTACTTC	CASSPGQGQYF
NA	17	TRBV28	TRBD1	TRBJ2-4	TGTGCCAGCAGTTTCCGAGGACAGGTCGGAGCCAAAAACATTCAGTACTTC	CASSFRGQVGAKNIQYF
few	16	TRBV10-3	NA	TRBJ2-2	TGTGCCATCAGTGAGTCGACAGGTTATAGTCCCGGGGAGCTGTTTTTT	CAISESTGYSPGELFF
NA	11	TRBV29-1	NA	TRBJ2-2	TGCAGCGTTGAAGATACAGGGGAGCTGTTTTTT	CSVEDTGELFF
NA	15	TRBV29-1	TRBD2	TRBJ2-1	TGCAGCGCCAAATCGACTAGCCCTACCTACAATGAGCAGTTCTTC	CSAKSTSPTYNEQFF
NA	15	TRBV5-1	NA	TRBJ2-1	TGCGCCAGCAGCCCGATAGCGGATTCCTACAATGAGCAGTTCTTC	CASSPIADSYNEQFF
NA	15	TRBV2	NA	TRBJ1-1	TGTGCCACCGGGAGGGGGGGCCCCATGAACACTGAAGCTTTCTTT	CATGRGGPMNTEAFF
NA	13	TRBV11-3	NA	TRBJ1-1	TGTGCCAGCAGCCAAGGGGTTGGCACTGAAGCTTTCTTT	CASSQGVGTEAFF
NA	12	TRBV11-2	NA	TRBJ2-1	TGTGCCAGCAGCTTAATTTTAGAAGAGCAGTTCTTC	CASSLILEEQFF
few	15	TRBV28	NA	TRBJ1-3	TGTGCCAGCCGGACGCCCCAGGGTCCTGGAAACACCATATATTTT	CASRTPQGPGNTIYF
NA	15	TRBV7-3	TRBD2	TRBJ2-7	TGTGCCAGCAGCTTTGGGGCGGGGGTAAGCTACGAGCAGTACTTC	CASSFGAGVSYEQYF
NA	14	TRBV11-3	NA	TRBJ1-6	TGTGCCAGCAGCTTAGAGGCAACTAATTCACCCCTCCACTTT	CASSLEATNSPLHF
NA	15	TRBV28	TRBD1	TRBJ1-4	TGTGCCAGCAGTTTAGGGGGCCAGGGGGGAGAAAAACTGTTTTTT	CASSLGGQGGEKLFF
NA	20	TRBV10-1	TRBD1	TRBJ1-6	TGCGCCAGCAGTCACGACAGGGGGATAGTACTACCCTCCTATAATTCACCCCTCCACTTT	CASSHDRGIVLPSYNSPLHF
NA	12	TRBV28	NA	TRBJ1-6	TGTGCCAGCAGTTACAATAATTCACCCCTCCACTTT	CASSYNNSPLHF
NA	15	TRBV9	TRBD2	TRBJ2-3	TGTGCCAGCAGCTCGCGACTAGCGAGCACAGATACGCAGTATTTT	CASSSRLASTDTQYF
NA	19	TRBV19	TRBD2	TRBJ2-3	TGTGCCAGTACCCTCCGGTGGGCTAGCGGGGGGCCAAGCACAGATACGCAGTATTTT	CASTLRWASGGPSTDTQYF
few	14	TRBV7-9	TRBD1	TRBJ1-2	TGTGCCAGCAGCTTGGGACAGGCTAACTATGGCTACACCTTC	CASSLGQANYGYTF
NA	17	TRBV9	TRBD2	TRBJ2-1	TGTGCCAGCAGCGTAGGGGGAGCGGGAGGGCCCCACAATGAGCAGTTCTTC	CASSVGGAGGPHNEQFF
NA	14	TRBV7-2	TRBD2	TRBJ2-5	TGTGCCAGCAGCTCAACTAGCGGGGAAGAGACCCAGTACTTC	CASSSTSGEETQYF
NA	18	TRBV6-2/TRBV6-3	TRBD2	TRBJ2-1	TGTGCCAGCAGTCCCCTGGGGACTAGCGGGAAGCCTGACAATGAGCAGTTCTTC	CASSPLGTSGKPDNEQFF
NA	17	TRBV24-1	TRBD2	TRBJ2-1	TGTGCCACCAGTGATCAAAACGGGGCGGGAGCTGGCAATGAGCAGTTCTTC	CATSDQNGAGAGNEQFF
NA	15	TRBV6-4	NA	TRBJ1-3	TGTGCCAGCAGACCACAGGCTTACTCTGGAAACACCATATATTTT	CASRPQAYSGNTIYF
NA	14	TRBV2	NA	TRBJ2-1	TGTGCCAGCGGCCTAGAGGGAGGCTACAATGAGCAGTTCTTC	CASGLEGGYNEQFF
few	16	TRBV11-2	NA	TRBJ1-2	TGTGCCAGCAGCTTAGAGATCGCAGGGGCTGGCTATGGCTACACCTTC	CASSLEIAGAGYGYTF
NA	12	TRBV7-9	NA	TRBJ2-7	TGTGCCAGCAGCTTAGACACGGGGGAGCAGTACTTC	CASSLDTGEQYF
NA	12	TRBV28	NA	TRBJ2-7	TGTGCCAGCAGTTTAGCGGGGACAGCGCAGTACTTC	CASSLAGTAQYF
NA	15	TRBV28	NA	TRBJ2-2	TGTGCCAGCAGCCGTTCGGGTAAAAGTACCGGGGAGCTGTTTTTT	CASSRSGKSTGELFF
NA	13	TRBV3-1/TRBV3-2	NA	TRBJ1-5	TGTGCCAGCAGCATACAGGGAGGGCAGCCCCAGCATTTT	CASSIQGGQPQHF
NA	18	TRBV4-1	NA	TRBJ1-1	TGCGCCAGCAGCCAAGGGATCCTCGGCAGGGCCCCTAACACTGAAGCTTTCTTT	CASSQGILGRAPNTEAFF
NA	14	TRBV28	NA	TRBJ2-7	TGTGCCAGCAGTTTGACCAGGGGCAGCTTGGAGCAGTACTTC	CASSLTRGSLEQYF
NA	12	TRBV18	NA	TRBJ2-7	TGTGCCAGCTCACTCAGAGGCTACGAGCAGTACTTC	CASSLRGYEQYF
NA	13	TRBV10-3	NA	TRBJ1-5	TGTGCCATCAGTACGGGACTCAATCAGCCCCAGCATTTT	CAISTGLNQPQHF
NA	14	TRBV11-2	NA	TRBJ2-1	TGTGCCAGCAGCTTAGAACGGTCTCGGAATGAGCAGTTCTTC	CASSLERSRNEQFF
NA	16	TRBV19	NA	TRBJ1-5	TGTGCCAGTAGTATAGATCTTTACAGGGCAACTCAGCCCCAGCATTTT	CASSIDLYRATQPQHF
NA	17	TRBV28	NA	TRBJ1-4	TGTGCCAGCAGTTCATCCCTCGACAGGCCACTTAATGAAAAACTGTTTTTT	CASSSSLDRPLNEKLFF
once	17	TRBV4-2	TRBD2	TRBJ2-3	TGTGCCAGCAGCCAAGGGAGCGGGCAGCGGGAGCTAGATACGCAGTATTTT	CASSQGSGQRELDTQYF
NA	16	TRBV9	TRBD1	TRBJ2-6	TGTGCCAGCAGCCCAGAACAGGGGGCTGGGGCCAACGTCCTGACTTTC	CASSPEQGAGANVLTF
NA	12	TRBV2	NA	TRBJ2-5	TGTGCCAGCAGGGGCCAGGGTGAGACCCAGTACTTC	CASRGQGETQYF
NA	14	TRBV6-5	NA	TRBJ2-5	TGTGCCAGCAGTTCCCGGGGACTGGGAGAGACCCAGTACTTC	CASSSRGLGETQYF
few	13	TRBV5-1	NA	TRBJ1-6	TGCGCCAGCAGCTTGGAGGGGCTTTCACCCCTCCACTTT	CASSLEGLSPLHF